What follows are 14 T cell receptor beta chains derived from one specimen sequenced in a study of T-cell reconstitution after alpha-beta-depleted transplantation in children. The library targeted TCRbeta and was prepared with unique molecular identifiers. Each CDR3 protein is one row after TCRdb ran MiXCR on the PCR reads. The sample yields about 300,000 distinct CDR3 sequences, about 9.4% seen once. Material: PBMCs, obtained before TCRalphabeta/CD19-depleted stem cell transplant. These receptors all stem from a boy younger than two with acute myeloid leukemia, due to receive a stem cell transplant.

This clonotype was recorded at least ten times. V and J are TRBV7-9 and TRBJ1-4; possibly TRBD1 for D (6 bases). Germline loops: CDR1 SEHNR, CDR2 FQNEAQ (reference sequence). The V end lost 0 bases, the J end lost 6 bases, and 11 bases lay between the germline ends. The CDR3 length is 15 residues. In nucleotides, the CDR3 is TGTGCCAGCAGCTTAGCGCACAGGGTGGATGAAAAACTGTTTTTT. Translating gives CASSLAHRVDEKLFF.

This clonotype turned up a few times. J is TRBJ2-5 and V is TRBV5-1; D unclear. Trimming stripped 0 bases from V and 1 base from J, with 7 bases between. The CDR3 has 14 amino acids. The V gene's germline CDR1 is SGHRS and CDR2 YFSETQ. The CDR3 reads CASSLVVSQETQYF. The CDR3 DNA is TGCGCCAGCAGCTTGGTTGTCTCCCAAGAGACCCAGTACTTC.

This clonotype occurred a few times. This CDR3 reads CASSLGRVGWSEAFF. CDR3 bases: TGTGCCAGCAGCTTAGGTAGGGTGGGTTGGTCTGAAGCTTTCTTT. The chain links TRBV7-9 to TRBJ1-1; D not certain. The germline CDR1 and CDR2 sequences are SEHNR and FQNEAQ (reference sequence). Trimming removed 1 base at V and 6 bases at J, with 15 bases between. The CDR3 is made up of 15 amino acids. Supplemented by reference TRBV7-9 and TRBJ1-1, the full variable domain reads DTGVSQNPRHKITKRGQNVTFRCDPISEHNRLYWYRQTLGQGPEFLTYFQNEAQLEKSRLLSDRFSAERPKGSFSTLEIQRTEQGDSAMYLCASSLGRVGWSEAFFGQGTRLTVV.

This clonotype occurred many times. In DNA form, the CDR3 reads TGTGCCAGCAGAGACGGGACTAGTCAAGAGACCCAGTACTTC. Its protein is CASRDGTSQETQYF. V is TRBV7-2 and J is TRBJ2-5, with 8 nucleotides matching TRBD2. This CDR3 is built from 14 residues. Trimming removed 6 bases from V and 2 bases from J; junction bases left unmatched: 5. Germline V lookup: CDR1 SGHTA, CDR2 FQGNSA.

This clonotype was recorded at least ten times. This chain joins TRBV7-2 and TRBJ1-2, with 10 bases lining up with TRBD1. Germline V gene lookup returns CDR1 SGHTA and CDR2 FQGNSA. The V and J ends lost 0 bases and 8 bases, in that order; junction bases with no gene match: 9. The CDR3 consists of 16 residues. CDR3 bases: TGTGCCAGCAGCTTAGCGCCTGGGACAGGGGCTGACGGCTACACCTTC. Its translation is CASSLAPGTGADGYTF. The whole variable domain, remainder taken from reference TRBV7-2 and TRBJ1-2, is GAGVSQSPSNKVTEKGKDVELRCDPISGHTALYWYRQSLGQGLEFLIYFQGNSAPDKSGLPSDRFSAERTGGSVSTLTIQRTQQEDSAVYLCASSLAPGTGADGYTFGSGTRLTVV.

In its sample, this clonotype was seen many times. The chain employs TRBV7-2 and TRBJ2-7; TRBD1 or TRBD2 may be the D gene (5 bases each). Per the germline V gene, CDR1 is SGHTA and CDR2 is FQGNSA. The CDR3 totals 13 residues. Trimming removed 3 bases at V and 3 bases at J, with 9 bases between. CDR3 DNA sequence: TGTGCCAGCAGCTTTATGGGGGACTACGAGCAGTACTTC. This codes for CASSFMGDYEQYF.

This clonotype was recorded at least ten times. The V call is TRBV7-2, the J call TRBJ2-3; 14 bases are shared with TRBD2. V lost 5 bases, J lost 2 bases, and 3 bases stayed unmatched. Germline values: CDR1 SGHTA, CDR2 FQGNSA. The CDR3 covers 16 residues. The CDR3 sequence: CASSAGLAGATDTQYF. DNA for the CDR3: TGTGCCAGCAGCGCGGGACTAGCGGGGGCCACAGATACGCAGTATTTT.

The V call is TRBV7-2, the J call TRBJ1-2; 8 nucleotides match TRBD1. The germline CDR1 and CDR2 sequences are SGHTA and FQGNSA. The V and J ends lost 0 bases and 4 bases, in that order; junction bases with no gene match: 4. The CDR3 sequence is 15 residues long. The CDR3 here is CASSLAQGAGYGYTF. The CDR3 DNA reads TGTGCCAGCAGCTTAGCTCAGGGGGCTGGCTATGGCTACACCTTC.

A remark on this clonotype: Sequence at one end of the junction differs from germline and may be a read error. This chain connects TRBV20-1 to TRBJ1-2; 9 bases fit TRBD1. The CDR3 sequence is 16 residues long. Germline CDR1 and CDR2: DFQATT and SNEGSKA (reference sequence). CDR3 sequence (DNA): TGCAGTGCTAGAGCCCCGCATGGACAGGGGAACTATGCCTACACCTTC. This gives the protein CSARAPHGQGNYAYTF.

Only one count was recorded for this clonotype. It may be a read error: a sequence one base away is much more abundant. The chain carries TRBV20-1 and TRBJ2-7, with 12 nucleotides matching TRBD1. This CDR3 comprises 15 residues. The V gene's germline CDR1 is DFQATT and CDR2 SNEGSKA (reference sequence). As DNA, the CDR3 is TGCAGTACTAGGGGCTGGGACAGGGGGCTCTACGAGCAGTACTTC. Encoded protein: CSTRGWDRGLYEQYF.

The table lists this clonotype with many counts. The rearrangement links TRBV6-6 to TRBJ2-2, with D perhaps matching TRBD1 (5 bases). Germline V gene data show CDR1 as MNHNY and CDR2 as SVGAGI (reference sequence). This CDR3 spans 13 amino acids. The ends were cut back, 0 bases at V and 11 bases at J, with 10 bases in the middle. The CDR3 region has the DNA TGTGCCAGCAGTTACTCGTACCAGGGAGAGCTGTTTTTT. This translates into CASSYSYQGELFF.

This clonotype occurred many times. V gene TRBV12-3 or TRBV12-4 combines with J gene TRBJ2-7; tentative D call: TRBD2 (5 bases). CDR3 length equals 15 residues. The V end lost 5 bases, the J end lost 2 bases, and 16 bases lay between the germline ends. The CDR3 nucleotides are TGTGCCAGCAGTCCCCCGGATGGGCGGGCCTACGAGCAGTACTTC. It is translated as CASSPPDGRAYEQYF.

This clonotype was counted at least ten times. Here the CDR3 DNA reads TGTGCCAGCAGCCTGGGTTCGGGACTGAACAATGAGCAGTTCTTC. Its translation: CASSLGSGLNNEQFF. The chain couples TRBV27 to TRBJ2-1, with D possibly matching TRBD2 (6 bases). The ends were cut back, 6 bases at V and 5 bases at J, with 17 bases in the middle. This CDR3 has 15 residues. Germline V gene sequence: CDR1 MNHEY, CDR2 SMNVEV (reference sequence).

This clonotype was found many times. The CDR3 region is CASSPPAGGRETQYF. CDR3 sequence (DNA): TGTGCCAGCAGTCCCCCGGCAGGGGGAAGGGAGACCCAGTACTTC. This chain uses TRBV28 with TRBJ2-5, with 7 bases aligning to TRBD1. The CDR3 has 15 residues. Germline V gene sequence: CDR1 MDHEN, CDR2 SYDVKM. J gave up 5 bases and V 5 bases, and 11 bases lay outside the gene matches.